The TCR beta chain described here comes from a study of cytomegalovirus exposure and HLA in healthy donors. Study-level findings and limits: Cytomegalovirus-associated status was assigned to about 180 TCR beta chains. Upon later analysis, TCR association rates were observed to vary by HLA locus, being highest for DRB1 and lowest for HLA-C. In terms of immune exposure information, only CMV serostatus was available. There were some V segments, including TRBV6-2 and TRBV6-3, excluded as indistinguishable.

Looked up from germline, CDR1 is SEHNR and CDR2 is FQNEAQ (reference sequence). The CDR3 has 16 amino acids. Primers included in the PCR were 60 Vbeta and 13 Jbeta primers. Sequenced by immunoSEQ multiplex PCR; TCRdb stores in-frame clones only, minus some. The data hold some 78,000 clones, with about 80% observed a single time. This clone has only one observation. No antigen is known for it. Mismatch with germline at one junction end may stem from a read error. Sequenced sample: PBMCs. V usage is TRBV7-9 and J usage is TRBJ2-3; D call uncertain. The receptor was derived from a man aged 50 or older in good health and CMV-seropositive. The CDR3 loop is CSSSSLGGGGTDTQYF. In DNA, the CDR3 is TGTTCCAGCAGCTCCCTCGGTGGCGGCGGCACAGATACGCAGTATTTT.